This T cell receptor beta chain was profiled in a study of blood T cell repertoires in COVID-19. For the study at large: Sources were T cells, B-cell-depleted T cells, or PBMCs; the material itself was cDNA or gDNA.

Only in-frame clones appear in the TCRdb table, and some are missing; sequencing was by immunoSEQ multiplex PCR. The sample records approximately 350,000 clones, roughly nine tenths being singletons. Germline CDR1 SGHTA, CDR2 FQGNSA. The ends were cut back, 10 bases at V and 2 bases at J, with 14 bases in the middle. The CDR3 is 13 amino acids. The origin of this receptor is a man younger than 35 who had recovered from COVID-19. Input material: PBMCs or T cells enriched from blood (not recorded which). The rearrangement links TRBV7-2 to TRBJ1-1; D gene ambiguous. This CDR3 is CATRIGENTEAFF. CDR3 sequence (DNA): TGTGCCACCCGAATCGGAGAAAACACTGAAGCTTTCTTT.